The 22 T cell receptor beta chains below were found in one sample sequenced in a study of blood T cell repertoires in COVID-19. This table comes from immunoSEQ multiplex PCR, and its TCRdb copy is limited to in-frame clones, with some not included. The sample has around 200,000 clones, 85% to 90% seen once. The sequencing sample was made of PBMCs or T cells enriched from blood (not recorded which). The origin of the receptors is a woman aged 40 to 55 with acute COVID-19.

The chain is built from TRBV4-1 and TRBJ1-1, with 12 bases identical to TRBD1. Germline V gene sequence: CDR1 MGHRA, CDR2 YSYEKL. The CDR3 is made up of 18 amino acids. The trim removed 4 bases at V and 6 bases at J, leaving 15 bases unmatched. The CDR3 sequence is CASSRIPGTGGLRAEAFF. CDR3 sequence (DNA): TGCGCCAGCAGCCGCATCCCCGGGACAGGGGGCTTGAGGGCTGAAGCTTTCTTT.

The CDR3 sequence is CASSFREGLNEQFF. The DNA of the CDR3 is TGTGCCAGCAGTTTCAGGGAGGGCCTCAATGAGCAGTTCTTC. The J gene is TRBJ2-1, the V gene TRBV27; 7 bases are shared with TRBD2. V lost 3 bases and J lost 6; bases outside the gene matches: 5. CDR3 length: 14 residues. CDR1 MNHEY and CDR2 SMNVEV come from the germline V gene (reference sequence).

The chain recombines TRBV5-1 with TRBJ2-5, with 12 bases that match TRBD2. CDR1 is SGHRS, CDR2 YFSETQ, per germline. V gave up 0 bases and J gave up 2 bases; unmatched junction bases: 5. The CDR3 has 17 residues. Here the CDR3 reads CASSLGRLAGDQETQYF. In DNA, the CDR3 is TGCGCCAGCAGCTTGGGCCGACTAGCGGGAGATCAAGAGACCCAGTACTTC.

This clone was counted once. The chain uses TRBV6-5 and TRBJ2-7; TRBD2 might be the D (5 bases). Germline V lookup: CDR1 MNHEY, CDR2 SVGAGI. The V end lost 4 bases, the J end lost 3 bases, and 19 bases lay between the germline ends. The CDR3 loop spans 16 amino acids. The CDR3: CASSFGYGAVVYEQYF. The CDR3 nucleotides are TGTGCCAGCAGTTTTGGGTATGGAGCGGTAGTCTACGAGCAGTACTTC.

As concerns this clone: Other DNA sequences in the same sample also yield this CDR3. The rearrangement joins TRBV11-2 to TRBJ2-7, with D possibly matching TRBD1 (5 bases). CDR3 length: 12 residues. Looked up from germline, CDR1 is SGHAT and CDR2 is FQNNGV. The V gene lost 6 bases and the J gene lost 3 bases, with 9 bases spanning the gap. The DNA for the CDR3 is TGTGCCAGCAGTTCCGACAGCTACGAGCAGTACTTC. Amino acids: CASSSDSYEQYF. Variable domain in full (rest from reference TRBV11-2 and TRBJ2-7): EAGVAQSPRYKIIEKRQSVAFWCNPISGHATLYWYQQILGQGPKLLIQFQNNGVVDDSQLPKDRFSAERLKGVDSTLKIQPAKLEDSAVYLCASSSDSYEQYFGPGTRLTVT.

This chain uses TRBV5-4 with TRBJ1-1, with TRBD1 as a possible D gene (6 bases). The V gene lost 5 bases and the J gene lost 6 bases, with 17 bases spanning the gap. The length of the CDR3 is 14 residues. CDR1 SGHNT and CDR2 YYREEE come from the germline V gene (reference sequence). The CDR3 DNA reads TGTGCCAGCAGGTACAATGGGGGCGCCCCTGAAGCTTTCTTT. Amino acid sequence: CASRYNGGAPEAFF.

V usage is TRBV18 and J usage is TRBJ1-5, with D hard to call. The germline V gene has CDR1 KGHSH and CDR2 LQKENI. The CDR3 length is 14 residues. Trimming shortened V by 2 bases and J by 4 bases, and 9 bases separated the two germline ends. The CDR3 loop reads CASSPAALNQPQHF. CDR3 sequence (DNA): TGTGCCAGCTCACCAGCAGCGTTGAATCAGCCCCAGCATTTT.

The V gene is TRBV2, the J gene TRBJ2-4; TRBD2 matches 10 bases. J lost 6 bases, V lost 4 bases, and 9 bases had no gene match. CDR1 and CDR2 (germline): SNHLY, FYNNEI. This CDR3 region has 16 residues. CDR3 nucleotide sequence: TGTGCCAGCAGTGCGTCTAGCGGGGGAGTCGGAAACATTCAGTACTTC. It encodes CASSASSGGVGNIQYF.

The rearrangement joins TRBV30 to TRBJ2-1; D might be TRBD2 (6 bases). This CDR3 contains 11 residues. CDR1 GTSNPN and CDR2 SVGIG come from the germline V gene (reference sequence). Trimming took off 5 bases at V and 10 bases at J, with 12 bases between the two ends. CDR3 DNA sequence: TGTGCCTGGGGAGGGCGGGGCGAGCAGTTCTTC. As protein: CAWGGRGEQFF.

The chain is built from TRBV2 and TRBJ2-5, with TRBD2 matching 13 bases. The germline V gene has CDR1 SNHLY and CDR2 FYNNEI. V was clipped by 3 bases and J by 4 bases; unmatched bases: 5. The CDR3 totals 16 residues. CDR3 protein: CASSDPRLAGGETQYF. CDR3 sequence (DNA): TGTGCCAGCAGTGACCCGAGACTAGCGGGAGGAGAGACCCAGTACTTC.

The V call is TRBV12-5, the J call TRBJ2-3; the match to TRBD2 covers 13 bases. CDR1 is LGHNT, CDR2 FRNRAP, per germline. This CDR3 has 15 amino acids. The trim removed 6 bases at V and 6 bases at J, leaving 6 bases unmatched. Here the CDR3 reads CASGRTSGSYDTQYF. The CDR3 bases are TGTGCTAGTGGGCGGACTAGCGGGAGTTACGATACGCAGTATTTT.

The gene calls are TRBV27 and TRBJ1-1; TRBD1 might be the D (5 bases). The CDR3 extends over 14 amino acids. The germline CDR1 and CDR2 sequences are MNHEY and SMNVEV (reference sequence). V was trimmed by 5 bases and J by 1 base, leaving 11 bases between them. The CDR3 DNA reads TGTGCCAGCAGTGCAGGGCGGACGAACACTGAAGCTTTCTTT. Translation: CASSAGRTNTEAFF.

This clone has a single count. This chain links TRBV9 with TRBJ1-4; 8 nucleotides match TRBD1. CDR3 length: 15 residues. With V trimmed by 2 bases and J by 4 bases, 4 bases remained unmatched. Germline V gene lookup returns CDR1 SGDLS and CDR2 YYNGEE. DNA for the CDR3: TGTGCCAGCAGCGTTCAGGGGGCTGGTAATGAAAAACTGTTTTTT. Amino acids: CASSVQGAGNEKLFF.

This clone has just one count. Other nucleotide sequences from this sample produce the same CDR3. The V gene is TRBV5-1, the J gene TRBJ2-2; maybe TRBD2 (5 bases). V lost 5 bases and J 5 bases, leaving 13 bases between the germline ends. Germline values: CDR1 SGHRS, CDR2 YFSETQ. This CDR3 contains 14 residues. The CDR3 loop reads CASRLDWKTGELFF. CDR3 in DNA: TGCGCCAGCAGACTAGACTGGAAGACCGGGGAGCTGTTTTTT.

This chain connects TRBV7-3 to TRBJ2-1, with 11 bases lining up with TRBD2. Looked up from germline, CDR1 is SGHTA and CDR2 is FQGTGA. CDR3 size: 15 residues. Trimming cost V 4 bases and J 6 bases; bases outside gene matches: 5. CDR3 residues: CASSSLAGAGNEQFF. CDR3 sequence (DNA): TGTGCCAGCAGCTCACTAGCGGGAGCCGGCAATGAGCAGTTCTTC. The whole variable domain, filled in from reference TRBV7-3 and TRBJ2-1, reads GAGVSQTPSNKVTEKGKYVELRCDPISGHTALYWYRQSLGQGPEFLIYFQGTGAADDSGLPNDRFFAVRPEGSVSTLKIQRTERGDSAVYLCASSSLAGAGNEQFFGPGTRLTVL.

This clone was seen only a few times. J is TRBJ1-4 and V is TRBV24-1; 7 bases align to TRBD1. CDR3 length: 15 residues. Germline CDR1 KGHDR, CDR2 SFDVKD. Trimming at V came to 4 bases and at J to 5 bases, leaving 6 bases not matched to a gene. In DNA, the CDR3 is TGTGCCACCAGTGAACGGACAGGTAAAAATGAAAAACTGTTTTTT. Its translation is CATSERTGKNEKLFF.

This chain connects TRBV5-1 to TRBJ2-7; D gene ambiguous. Germline V gene lookup returns CDR1 SGHRS and CDR2 YFSETQ. With 2 bases removed from V and 0 bases from J, the gap between germline ends came to 12 bases. The CDR3 runs 15 residues. The DNA of the CDR3 is TGCGCCAGCAGCTTACCTAGTGGCCACTCCTACGAGCAGTACTTC. This encodes CASSLPSGHSYEQYF.

The sample holds one count of this clone. V and J are TRBV30 and TRBJ2-1; TRBD2 agrees at 7 bases. The CDR3 is 16 amino acids. Trimming cost V 3 bases and J 1 base; bases outside gene matches: 9. Germline CDR1 reads GTSNPN; CDR2 reads SVGIG (reference sequence). This CDR3 reads CAWRALSGFSYNEQFF. DNA for the CDR3: TGTGCCTGGAGGGCCCTTAGCGGGTTTTCCTACAATGAGCAGTTCTTC. The full variable domain, its missing parts supplied by reference TRBV30 and TRBJ2-1, is SQTIHQWPATLVQPVGSPLSLECTVEGTSNPNLYWYRQAAGRGLQLLFYSVGIGQISSEVPQNLSASRPQDRQFILSSKKLLLSDSGFYLCAWRALSGFSYNEQFFGPGTRLTVL.

This sequence joins TRBV18 and TRBJ1-1; D gene unclear. The CDR3 contains 14 residues. Germline V gives CDR1 KGHSH, CDR2 LQKENI. V was shortened by 5 bases and J by 3 bases, with 13 bases between the two germline ends. CDR3 amino acids: CASSFRETDTEAFF. CDR3 nucleotide sequence: TGTGCCAGCTCATTTCGGGAGACGGACACTGAAGCTTTCTTT.

The chain's CDR3 is CASSTGQQETQYF. The CDR3 nucleotides read TGCGCCAGCAGCACGGGACAACAAGAGACCCAGTACTTC. The chain is built from TRBV5-1 and TRBJ2-5; D possibly corresponds to TRBD1 (6 bases). The ends were cut back, 4 bases at V and 2 bases at J, with 9 bases in the middle. Germline V gene lookup returns CDR1 SGHRS and CDR2 YFSETQ. The CDR3 runs to 13 residues.

The chain employs TRBV20-1 and TRBJ2-5; the D is unclear. CDR1 is DFQATT and CDR2 is SNEGSKA in the germline V gene (reference sequence). This CDR3 contains 10 residues. Trimming left V 7 bases short and J 5 bases short, with 8 bases between. The CDR3 region has the DNA TGCAGTGTTTCGCGGGAGACCCAGTACTTC. Amino acids: CSVSRETQYF.

This sequence joins TRBV2 and TRBJ2-4, with 8 bases matching TRBD2. Germline CDR1 is SNHLY and CDR2 is FYNNEI. The CDR3 contains 16 residues. V trimming: 2 bases; J trimming: 2 bases; junction bases outside the gene matches: 5. CDR3 bases: TGTGCCAGCAGTGAAACGCTAGCGGGTACCAAAAACATTCAGTACTTC. Translated, it gives CASSETLAGTKNIQYF.